This TCR beta chain was documented in a study of cytomegalovirus exposure and HLA in healthy donors. Study conclusions and caveats: The likely explanation for a cluster of highly shared sequence variants was sequencing artifact. Associated with cytomegalovirus, according to the listing, were 164 TCR beta chains.

A remark on this clone: Its cognate antigen is unknown.

As for the donors, each was a healthy bone marrow donor. From germline, CDR1 is KGHSH and CDR2 LQKENI. V was shortened by 0 bases and J by 4 bases, with 4 bases between the two germline ends. The CDR3 spans 14 residues. It was with 60 Vbeta and 13 Jbeta primers that the PCR ran. This table comes from immunoSEQ multiplex PCR, and its TCRdb copy is limited to in-frame clones, with some not included. The data hold 100,000 to 120,000 clones, with about 80% observed a single time. Material: PBMCs. The chain combines TRBV18 with TRBJ2-6; D gene uncertain. This receptor was taken from a woman between 25 and 40 years old in good health and CMV-seropositive. The DNA of the CDR3 is TGTGCCAGCTCACCACCGGCAGGGGCCAACGTCCTGACTTTC. Protein sequence: CASSPPAGANVLTF.